The 18 T cell receptor beta chains listed next were all sequenced from one sample in a study of control samples from healthy donors and cancer patients. Profiling relied on immunoSEQ multiplex PCR, and the TCRdb table lists in-frame clones only, not all of them. The top ten hold approximately 21% of the sample, which has about 89,000 clones, more than 75% seen once. Sequencing was carried out using blood. These receptors were collected from a man younger than 45 in good health.

The rearrangement uses TRBV4-2 and TRBJ1-1; possibly TRBD1 for D (5 bases). Germline V CDR1 and CDR2: LGHNA, YNFKEQ. CDR3 length: 17 amino acids. Trimming removed 2 bases from V and 3 bases from J, with 19 bases in between. The CDR3 sequence is CASSQLGGGEGHTEAFF. As DNA, the CDR3 is TGTGCCAGCAGCCAACTGGGGGGAGGGGAGGGACACACTGAAGCTTTCTTT.

The J gene is TRBJ1-1, the V gene TRBV7-2; the D is unclear. Germline V lookup: CDR1 SGHTA, CDR2 FQGNSA. Between the trimmed V and J ends, which lost 0 bases and 0 bases, there was a span of 5 bases. The CDR3 contains 14 residues. The CDR3 nucleotides are TGTGCCAGCAGCTTAGCCTCGGTGAACACTGAAGCTTTCTTT. Translating it yields CASSLASVNTEAFF.

V usage is TRBV2 and J usage is TRBJ1-2; 12 bases align to TRBD1. Germline CDR1 SNHLY, CDR2 FYNNEI. Losses at the gene ends were 9 bases for V and 6 bases for J; bases not matched to a gene: 8. The CDR3 contains 14 residues. The DNA for the CDR3 is TGTGCCAGTTTTAAGGGACAGGGGGCCGATGGCTACACCTTC. Residues: CASFKGQGADGYTF.

The chain employs TRBV7-8 and TRBJ1-2, with D uncertain. V dropped 1 base and J dropped 3 bases, with 15 bases sitting between them. This CDR3 is 16 amino acids long. The germline CDR1 and CDR2 sequences are SGHVS and FQNEAQ. DNA of the CDR3: TGTGCCAGCAGCTTAGGAGTTAGGGCGGGAGACTATGGCTACACCTTC. Protein product: CASSLGVRAGDYGYTF.

This clone was picked up one time. The CDR3 bases are TGTGCCAGCAGTTACTCTTGGGGGGAAGGGGCCAACGTCCTGACTTTC. Amino acids: CASSYSWGEGANVLTF. V is TRBV6-2 or TRBV6-3 and J is TRBJ2-6, with D tentatively TRBD2 (6 bases). From germline, CDR1 is MNHEY and CDR2 SVGEGT. The CDR3 totals 16 residues. The V and J ends lost 0 bases and 4 bases respectively, with 10 bases between them.

This rearrangement joins TRBV18 to TRBJ2-1, with D possibly called TRBD1 or TRBD2 (6 bases each). V lost 3 bases, J lost 3 bases, and 24 bases lay in between. CDR1 KGHSH and CDR2 LQKENI come from the germline V gene. The CDR3 is made up of 19 amino acids. CDR3 in DNA: TGTGCCAGCTCACCGCTCCTCGGGGGCGGGCCCTCAAGCTACAATGAGCAGTTCTTC. This encodes CASSPLLGGGPSSYNEQFF.

This clone is medium-sized. The rearrangement joins TRBV7-3 to TRBJ2-1, with 11 bases identical to TRBD2. Unmatched junction bases numbered 4, after V lost 4 bases and J lost 2 bases. Germline V gene sequence: CDR1 SGHTA, CDR2 FQGTGA. The CDR3 length is 16 residues. The CDR3 DNA reads TGTGCCAGCAGCTCCAGGACTAGCGGGCCCTACAATGAGCAGTTCTTC. It translates to CASSSRTSGPYNEQFF.

The V call is TRBV3-1 (or the pseudogene TRBV3-2), the J call TRBJ2-1; D is unclear. Trimming pared 5 bases from V and 5 bases from J, leaving 4 bases between. The V gene's germline CDR1 is LGHDT and CDR2 YNNKEL (reference sequence). The CDR3 is made up of 11 amino acids. The CDR3 loop is CASSADNEQFF. DNA for the CDR3: TGTGCCAGCAGCGCCGACAATGAGCAGTTCTTC.

The rearrangement uses TRBV7-8 and TRBJ1-2, with D possibly TRBD1 on 5 matching bases. This CDR3 is 17 amino acids long. CDR1 is SGHVS and CDR2 is FQNEAQ in the germline V gene. V was pared by 0 bases and J by 3 bases, with 17 bases between. CDR3 in DNA: TGTGCCAGCAGCTTAGCGGTTTCAGGGTCAACCGACTATGGCTACACCTTC. Encoded protein: CASSLAVSGSTDYGYTF.

The rearrangement joins TRBV27 to TRBJ2-1; 8 bases fit TRBD2. The CDR3 extends over 17 amino acids. The V gene end was trimmed by 5 bases and the J gene end by 5 bases; junction bases not matched to a gene: 14. Germline CDR1 MNHEY, CDR2 SMNVEV (reference sequence). This CDR3 reads CASSTLPGAGGDNEQFF. In nucleotides, the CDR3 is TGTGCCAGCAGTACCCTCCCTGGCGCGGGGGGCGACAATGAGCAGTTCTTC.

The chain joins TRBV6-5 to TRBJ2-3, with D unclear. The germline V gene has CDR1 MNHEY and CDR2 SVGAGI. Trimming stripped 6 bases from V and 3 bases from J, with 13 bases between. CDR3 length: 14 amino acids. The CDR3 nucleotides are TGTGCCAGCAGCCACCTTGGCTCTACAGATACGCAGTATTTT. It yields the protein CASSHLGSTDTQYF.

The chain uses TRBV19 and TRBJ2-2; D may match TRBD1 or TRBD2 (5 bases each). This CDR3 spans 14 amino acids. V lost 8 bases to trimming and J lost 6 bases, with 16 bases between them. Germline CDR1 LNHDA, CDR2 SQIVND (reference sequence). The chain's CDR3 is CASGQGVGAGELFF. In nucleotides, the CDR3 is TGTGCCAGTGGTCAGGGAGTAGGGGCCGGGGAGCTGTTTTTT. The full variable domain, in which reference TRBV19 and TRBJ2-2 provide the parts outside the CDR3, is DGGITQSPKYLFRKEGQNVTLSCEQNLNHDAMYWYRQDPGQGLRLIYYSQIVNDFQKGDIAEGYSVSREKKESFPLTVTSAQKNPTAFYLCASGQGVGAGELFFGEGSRLTVL.

The J gene is TRBJ2-1, the V gene TRBV5-1, with 7 bases matching TRBD2. There are 15 residues in the CDR3. Trimming cost V 5 bases and J 4 bases; bases outside gene matches: 9. Germline assignment: CDR1 SGHRS and CDR2 YFSETQ. The CDR3 is CASSFSSGGYNEQFF. CDR3 in DNA: TGCGCCAGCAGTTTCTCTAGCGGTGGTTACAATGAGCAGTTCTTC.

A single count supports this clone. The genes are TRBV7-2 and TRBJ1-3; D unclear. The CDR3 loop spans 14 amino acids. Trimming stripped 5 bases from V and 0 bases from J, with 8 bases between. The germline gives CDR1 SGHTA, CDR2 FQGNSA. CDR3 sequence: CASSPALSGNTIYF. CDR3 in DNA: TGTGCCAGCAGCCCTGCACTCTCTGGAAACACCATATATTTT. The full variable domain, rest sourced from reference TRBV7-2 and TRBJ1-3, is GAGVSQSPSNKVTEKGKDVELRCDPISGHTALYWYRQSLGQGLEFLIYFQGNSAPDKSGLPSDRFSAERTGGSVSTLTIQRTQQEDSAVYLCASSPALSGNTIYFGEGSWLTVV.

The rearrangement links TRBV7-9 to TRBJ1-1; D gene uncertain. Trimming removed 1 base at V and 3 bases at J, with 12 bases between. CDR1 is SEHNR and CDR2 is FQNEAQ in the germline V gene (reference sequence). The length of the CDR3 is 15 residues. Here the CDR3 reads CASSLEGGGDTEAFF. Written as DNA, the CDR3 is TGTGCCAGCAGCTTAGAGGGAGGTGGAGACACTGAAGCTTTCTTT.

This chain connects TRBV3-1 (or the pseudogene TRBV3-2) to TRBJ2-4, with TRBD2 matching 12 bases. J lost 0 bases, V lost 0 bases, and 9 bases had no gene match. The CDR3 runs to 20 residues. Germline V gene lookup returns CDR1 LGHDT and CDR2 YNNKEL (reference sequence). In DNA form, the CDR3 reads TGTGCCAGCAGCCAAGATTGGGCTAGCGGGGGGGCTTTAGCCAAAAACATTCAGTACTTC. It yields the protein CASSQDWASGGALAKNIQYF.

This clone has only one observation. This chain links TRBV1 with TRBJ2-3; no check of the table's D call, TRBD2, against the DNA was made. TRBV1 is labeled a pseudogene. The CDR3 runs to 10 residues. CDR3 sequence (DNA): TGCACGGACTACGGGGATACGCAGTATTTT. The encoded protein is CTDYGDTQYF.

The rearrangement uses TRBV21-1 and TRBJ2-2; TRBD2, the table's D call, was not compared with the DNA. TRBV21-1 is a pseudogene locus. CDR3 length: 20 amino acids. CDR3 residues: CASSKGRDGAMMLNTGELFF. The CDR3 DNA reads TGTGCCAGCAGCAAAGGGAGGGACGGTGCTATGATGCTTAACACCGGGGAGCTGTTTTTT.